The 4 T cell receptor beta chains below all came from one sample that was sequenced in a study of shared clonotypes between healthy human individuals. CD45RO-negative, CCR7-selected cells formed the naive CD8 fraction, which excluded terminally differentiated effector memory CD45RA+ cells. TCRdb's copy holds only in-frame clones and misses some; the assay was immunoSEQ multiplex PCR. The sample yields about 2.2 million clones, roughly 95% seen once. Source material: naive CD8+ T cells from PBMCs. These receptors were collected from a man between 18 and 29 years old in good health. Some clones in this sample may be carry-over from other donors' samples.

V is TRBV11-2 and J is TRBJ2-1, with 8 bases fitting TRBD2. CDR1 is SGHAT, CDR2 FQNNGV, per germline. The length of the CDR3 is 19 residues. V trimming: 1 base; J trimming: 0 bases; junction bases outside the gene matches: 11. This chain's CDR3 is CASSLGRAGAGGSYNEQFF. The CDR3 DNA follows: TGTGCCAGCAGCTTAGGGAGAGCTGGGGCGGGAGGCTCCTACAATGAGCAGTTCTTC.

This clone occurred once. This specimen includes other DNA sequences encoding the same CDR3. The V and J genes are TRBV6-6 and TRBJ1-1; D might be TRBD1 (6 bases). V lost 2 bases and J 1 base, leaving 11 bases between the germline ends. This CDR3 spans 15 amino acids. CDR1 is MNHNY and CDR2 is SVGAGI in the germline V gene (reference sequence). The CDR3 DNA follows: TGTGCCAGCAGTTACGGGCGGGGGCCGAACACTGAAGCTTTCTTT. Protein product: CASSYGRGPNTEAFF.

Worth noting for this clone: Germline and junction disagree at one end, which may indicate a read error. Other DNA variants within this sample encode the same CDR3. As DNA, the CDR3 is TGCGCCAGCGGACTAGCTTTAAACTACGAGCAGTACTTC. As protein: CASGLALNYEQYF. V is TRBV10-3 and J is TRBJ2-7; 8 bases map to TRBD2. Per the germline V gene, CDR1 is ENHRY and CDR2 is SYGVKD. CDR3 length equals 13 residues.

As concerns this clone: This may be a read error: a much more frequent sequence differs by one nucleotide. This specimen includes other DNA sequences encoding the same CDR3. The J gene is TRBJ1-1, the V gene TRBV7-9; D gene unclear. Trimming left V 3 bases short and J 5 bases short, with 7 bases between. Germline V gives CDR1 SEHNR, CDR2 FQNEAQ (reference sequence). CDR3 length equals 12 residues. CDR3 region: CASSFGETEAFF. The CDR3 DNA follows: TGTGCCAGCAGCTTCGGGGAGACTGAAGCTTTCTTT.